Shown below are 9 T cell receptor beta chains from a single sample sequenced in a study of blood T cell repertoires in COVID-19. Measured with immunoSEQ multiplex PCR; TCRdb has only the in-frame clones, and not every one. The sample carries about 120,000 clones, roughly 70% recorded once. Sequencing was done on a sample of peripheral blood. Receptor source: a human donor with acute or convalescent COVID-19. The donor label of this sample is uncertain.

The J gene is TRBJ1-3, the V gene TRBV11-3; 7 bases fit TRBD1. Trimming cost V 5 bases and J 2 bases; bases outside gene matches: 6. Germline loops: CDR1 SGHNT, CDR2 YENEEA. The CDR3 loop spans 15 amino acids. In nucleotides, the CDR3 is TGTGCCAGCAGCCGGGACAGTTCTACTGGAAACACCATATATTTT. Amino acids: CASSRDSSTGNTIYF.

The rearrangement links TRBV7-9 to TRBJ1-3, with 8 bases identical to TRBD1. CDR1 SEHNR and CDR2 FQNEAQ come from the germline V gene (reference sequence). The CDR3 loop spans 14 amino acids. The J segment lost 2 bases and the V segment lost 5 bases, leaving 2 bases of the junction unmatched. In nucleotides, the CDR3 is TGTGCCAGCAGCCCGACAGGGGCTGGAAACACCATATATTTT. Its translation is CASSPTGAGNTIYF.

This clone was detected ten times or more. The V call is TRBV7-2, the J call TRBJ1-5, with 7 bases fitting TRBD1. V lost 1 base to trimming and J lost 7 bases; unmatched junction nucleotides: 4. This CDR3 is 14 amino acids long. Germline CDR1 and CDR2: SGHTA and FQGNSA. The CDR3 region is CASSLGAGGQPQHF. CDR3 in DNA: TGTGCCAGCAGCTTAGGTGCAGGGGGACAGCCCCAGCATTTT.

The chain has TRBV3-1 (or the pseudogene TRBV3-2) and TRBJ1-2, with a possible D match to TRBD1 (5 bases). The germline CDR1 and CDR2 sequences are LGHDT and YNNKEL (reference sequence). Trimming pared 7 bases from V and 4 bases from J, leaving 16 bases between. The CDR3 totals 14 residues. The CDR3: CASKAAGQFYGYTF. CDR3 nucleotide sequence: TGTGCCAGCAAGGCGGCAGGGCAGTTCTATGGCTACACCTTC.

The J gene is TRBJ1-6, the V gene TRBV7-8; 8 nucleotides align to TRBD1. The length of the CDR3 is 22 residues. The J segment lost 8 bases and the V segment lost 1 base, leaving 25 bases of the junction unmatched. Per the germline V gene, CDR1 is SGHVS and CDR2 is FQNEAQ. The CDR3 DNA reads TGTGCCAGCAGCTTAGGTTTAACCATCCACAACGGAGGACAGGGTTTCGATTCACCCCTCCACTTT. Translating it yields CASSLGLTIHNGGQGFDSPLHF.

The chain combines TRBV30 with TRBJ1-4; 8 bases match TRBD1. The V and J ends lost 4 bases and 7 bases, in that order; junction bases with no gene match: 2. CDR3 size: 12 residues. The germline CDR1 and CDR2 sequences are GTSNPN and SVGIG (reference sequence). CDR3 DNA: TGTGCCTGGAACAGGGGGAGTGAAAAACTGTTTTTT. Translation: CAWNRGSEKLFF.

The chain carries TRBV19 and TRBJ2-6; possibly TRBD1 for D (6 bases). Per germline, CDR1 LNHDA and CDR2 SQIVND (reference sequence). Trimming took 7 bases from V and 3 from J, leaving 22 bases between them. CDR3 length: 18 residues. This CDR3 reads CASNLPGTSKSGANVLTF. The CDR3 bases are TGTGCCAGTAACCTTCCTGGGACATCAAAGAGTGGGGCCAACGTCCTGACTTTC.

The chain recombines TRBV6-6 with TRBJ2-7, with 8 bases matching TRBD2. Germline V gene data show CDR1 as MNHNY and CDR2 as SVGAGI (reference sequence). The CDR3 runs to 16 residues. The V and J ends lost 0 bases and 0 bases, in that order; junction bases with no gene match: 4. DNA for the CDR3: TGTGCCAGCAGTTACTCCGGGGGGGTGAGCTCCTACGAGCAGTACTTC. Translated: CASSYSGGVSSYEQYF.

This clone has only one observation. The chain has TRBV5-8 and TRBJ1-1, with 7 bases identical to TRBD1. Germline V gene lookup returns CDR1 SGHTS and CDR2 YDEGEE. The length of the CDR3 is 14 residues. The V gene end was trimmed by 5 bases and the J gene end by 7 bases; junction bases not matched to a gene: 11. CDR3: CASRLQGHLGEAFF. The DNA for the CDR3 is TGTGCCAGCAGGTTACAGGGGCATTTAGGTGAAGCTTTCTTT.